This passage covers 24 T cell receptor beta chains from one sample sequenced in a study of T-cell reconstitution after alpha-beta-depleted transplantation in children (dated by TCRdb to 2016 to 2017). Preparation of the library involved PCR. The reads were generated on an Illumina HiSeq 2500. TCR libraries were prepared with molecular barcoding, using unique molecular identifiers to normalize TCRbeta repertoire quantification. The raw public reads went through TCRdb reprocessing: fastp at Q25, MiXCR clone calling, in-frame beta chains kept. Every entry covers one CDR3 protein and lists the most common genes and DNA from its rows. The sample contains 600,000 to 700,000 distinct CDR3 sequences, about an eighth of them found a single time. Of the sample, 0.79% is held by the ten largest clones. The sample's treatment or condition label, decoded: allogeneic hematopoietic cell transplantation with graft depleted of TCRalphabeta T cells and CD19 B cells.

The sequenced sample was PBMCs, obtained before TCRalphabeta/CD19-depleted stem cell transplant. The receptor set was obtained from a girl aged 2 to 10 with congenital amegakaryocytic thrombocytopenia, due to receive a stem cell transplant.

This clonotype was counted many times. V gene TRBV5-1 combines with J gene TRBJ2-1, with no clear D. The CDR3 runs 14 residues. Germline CDR1 is SGHRS and CDR2 is YFSETQ. V gave up 4 bases and J gave up 2 bases, with 10 bases separating them. CDR3: CASSQPTTYNEQFF. The DNA of the CDR3 is TGCGCCAGCAGCCAACCTACAACCTACAATGAGCAGTTCTTC. The entire variable domain, with the rest obtained from reference TRBV5-1 and TRBJ2-1, is as follows: KAGVTQTPRYLIKTRGQQVTLSCSPISGHRSVSWYQQTPGQGLQFLFEYFSETQRNKGNFPGRFSGRQFSNSRSEMNVSTLELGDSALYLCASSQPTTYNEQFFGPGTRLTVL.

Of note for this clonotype: This may come from a read error, since a much larger clone is one base off. This chain connects TRBV6-1 to TRBJ2-3; D unclear. The J call may be faulty, since TRBJ1-5 better matches the DNA end. The CDR3 has 14 residues. Per the germline V gene, CDR1 is MNHNS and CDR2 is SASEGT. The CDR3 loop reads CASQRAGFTDTQHF. The CDR3 coding sequence is TGTGCCAGTCAAAGGGCCGGGTTCACAGATACGCAGCATTTT.

This clonotype was detected only a few times. The chain joins TRBV11-2 to TRBJ2-1; maybe TRBD2 (6 bases). The germline V gene encodes CDR1 SGHAT and CDR2 FQNNGV. Deletions cut 10 bases from V and 8 bases from J, with 21 bases between. The CDR3 sequence is 14 residues long. The CDR3 here is CATELLAVGHEQFF. CDR3 nucleotide sequence: TGTGCCACCGAACTACTAGCTGTCGGACATGAGCAGTTCTTC.

This clonotype turned up a few times. The gene calls are TRBV5-6 and TRBJ1-2; D remains ambiguous. The germline gives CDR1 SGHDT, CDR2 YYEEEE. The CDR3 runs to 14 residues. V was shortened by 0 bases and J by 6 bases, with 12 bases between the two germline ends. CDR3: CASSLVAGGNGYTF. CDR3 DNA: TGTGCCAGCAGCTTGGTTGCGGGAGGGAATGGCTACACCTTC.

This clonotype has a count of ten or more. The V call is TRBV5-1, the J call TRBJ1-5; 10 nucleotides line up with TRBD1. The CDR3 spans 15 residues. With V trimmed by 2 bases and J by 7 bases, 6 bases remained unmatched. Germline V gene sequence: CDR1 SGHRS, CDR2 YFSETQ. The chain's CDR3 is CASSLAGTGDQPQHF. CDR3 bases: TGCGCCAGCAGCTTAGCCGGGACAGGGGACCAGCCCCAGCATTTT.

This clonotype occurred many times. The chain combines TRBV20-1 with TRBJ2-3; D might be TRBD1 or TRBD2, each matching 5 bases. CDR1 is DFQATT and CDR2 is SNEGSKA in the germline V gene (reference sequence). V was clipped by 1 base and J by 0 bases, with 11 bases between them. The CDR3 length is 15 residues. The CDR3 sequence: CSARVGGPSTDTQYF. CDR3 DNA: TGCAGTGCTAGAGTTGGGGGACCTAGCACAGATACGCAGTATTTT.

The rearrangement links TRBV20-1 to TRBJ2-7, with a possible D match to TRBD2 (5 bases). From germline, CDR1 is DFQATT and CDR2 SNEGSKA (reference sequence). The CDR3 totals 14 residues. V lost 0 bases and J 2 bases, leaving 11 bases between the germline ends. CDR3 sequence reads: CSARDSAGTYEQYF. The CDR3, as DNA: TGCAGTGCTAGAGATTCTGCCGGGACCTACGAGCAGTACTTC.

The chain recombines TRBV7-2 with TRBJ2-5; tentatively, D is TRBD2 (6 bases). CDR1 is SGHTA and CDR2 is FQGNSA in the germline V gene. The V end lost 2 bases, the J end lost 4 bases, and 17 bases lay between the germline ends. The CDR3 is 16 residues long. The CDR3 sequence is CASSLIFAPGGETQYF. Written as DNA, the CDR3 is TGTGCCAGCAGCTTAATTTTCGCTCCCGGGGGAGAGACCCAGTACTTC.

This clonotype was detected ten times or more. The conserved phenylalanine or tryptophan is not found at the CDR3 terminus, so this likely reflects a read error. The DNA is left out, because the CDR3 cannot be placed on it with certainty; the CDR3 is given as TCRdb lists it. The chain links TRBV7-8 to TRBJ2-7; TRBD2 reflects the table's D call only, with no check against the DNA. The length of the CDR3 is 15 amino acids, counting both ends. The germline V gene has CDR1 SGHVS and CDR2 FQNEAQ. The CDR3 spells CASSLVLSGLAGIHL.

This chain links TRBV20-1 with TRBJ1-1; D is undetermined. Trimming removed 1 base from V and 4 bases from J, with 13 bases in between. This CDR3 has 14 amino acids. Germline CDR1 reads DFQATT; CDR2 reads SNEGSKA (reference sequence). The CDR3 reads CSARGQAMGTEAFF. The CDR3 coding sequence is TGCAGTGCTAGAGGGCAGGCAATGGGCACTGAAGCTTTCTTT.

This chain joins TRBV5-1 and TRBJ1-1, with D possibly TRBD1 on 5 matching bases. The V gene's germline CDR1 is SGHRS and CDR2 YFSETQ. The V and J ends lost 0 bases and 3 bases respectively, with 21 bases between them. This CDR3 region has 18 residues. The CDR3 spells CASSLASEGSPEDTEAFF. In DNA form, the CDR3 reads TGCGCCAGCAGCTTGGCCTCGGAGGGGTCCCCGGAGGACACTGAAGCTTTCTTT.

This clonotype was seen a few times. This chain connects TRBV5-8 to TRBJ2-1; D possibly corresponds to TRBD1 (6 bases). CDR3 size: 16 residues. The V and J ends lost 0 bases and 1 base respectively, with 11 bases between them. Per germline, CDR1 SGHTS and CDR2 YDEGEE. CDR3 coding DNA: TGTGCCAGCAGCTTGGTGGGCAGGGGTTCCTACAATGAGCAGTTCTTC. Amino acids: CASSLVGRGSYNEQFF.

This clonotype was recorded at least ten times. This chain connects TRBV29-1 to TRBJ1-2; 11 bases match TRBD1. The CDR3 has 13 residues. The germline V gene encodes CDR1 SQVTM and CDR2 ANQGSEA. V shed 4 bases and J 11 bases; nucleotides not matched to a gene: 9. The CDR3 sequence: CSVVFLGQGAYTF. The CDR3 DNA follows: TGCAGCGTTGTCTTCTTAGGACAGGGGGCATACACCTTC.

Note on this clonotype: This CDR3 fails to terminate in the conserved phenylalanine or tryptophan, so it likely reflects a read error. The V and J genes are TRBV11-2 and TRBJ2-5; D may correspond to TRBD1 or TRBD2 (5 bases each). With 5 bases removed from V and 2 bases from J, the gap between germline ends came to 24 bases. CDR3 length equals 18 residues. CDR1 is SGHAT and CDR2 is FQNNGV in the germline V gene. CDR3: CASSRTGPTLDGQETQYL. The CDR3 DNA reads as TGTGCCAGCAGCCGTACGGGACCGACGTTGGACGGACAAGAGACCCAGTACCTC.

This clonotype turned up a few times. The chain combines TRBV21-1 with TRBJ2-1; TRBD1, as called in the table, went unchecked against the DNA. TRBV21-1 is a pseudogene segment. The CDR3 is 13 residues long. The chain's CDR3 is CASLGQLCNEQFF. The CDR3 nucleotides are TGTGCCAGCCTGGGGCAGCTCTGTAATGAGCAGTTCTTC.

The J gene is TRBJ2-1, the V gene TRBV4-1; 7 bases map to TRBD1. Trimming took 4 bases from V and 4 from J; bases not matched to a gene: 10. The CDR3 sequence is 16 residues long. Germline CDR1 is MGHRA and CDR2 is YSYEKL. CDR3 residues: CASSPPDDRDYNEQFF. CDR3 DNA: TGCGCCAGCAGCCCCCCCGACGACAGGGATTACAATGAGCAGTTCTTC.

The sample holds many counts of this clonotype. V gene TRBV6-5 combines with J gene TRBJ2-1, with D uncertain. Germline V lookup: CDR1 MNHEY, CDR2 SVGAGI. The CDR3 extends over 11 amino acids. Trimming left V 9 bases short and J 6 bases short, with 9 bases between. For the CDR3, the DNA is TGTGCCAGTGGCGCAATCAATGAGCAGTTCTTC. Translated: CASGAINEQFF.

This clonotype occurred a few times. V gene TRBV30 combines with J gene TRBJ2-2, with D possibly TRBD1 on 5 matching bases. This CDR3 comprises 13 residues. Between the trimmed V and J ends, which lost 0 bases and 5 bases, there was a span of 7 bases. Germline V gene sequence: CDR1 GTSNPN, CDR2 SVGIG (reference sequence). CDR3 nucleotides: TGTGCCTGGAGTGTAGGGGATACCGGGGAGCTGTTTTTT. It translates to CAWSVGDTGELFF.

This clonotype was seen repeatedly, ten times or more. The rearrangement uses TRBV25-1 and TRBJ2-2; D gene unclear. V lost 1 base and J 5 bases, leaving 14 bases between the germline ends. The CDR3 covers 16 residues. Germline V CDR1 and CDR2: MGHDK, SYGVNS. The CDR3 reads CASSESDGWETGELFF. DNA for the CDR3: TGTGCCAGCAGTGAATCTGACGGCTGGGAAACCGGGGAGCTGTTTTTT.

The gene calls are TRBV5-1 and TRBJ2-1, with D perhaps TRBD1 or TRBD2 (7 bases each). V gave up 1 base and J gave up 1 base, with 12 bases separating them. CDR1 and CDR2 from the germline V gene are SGHRS and YFSETQ. The CDR3 sequence is 16 residues long. As DNA, the CDR3 is TGCGCCAGCAGCTTGCCCCAGGGGGGGTCCTACAATGAGCAGTTCTTC. This codes for CASSLPQGGSYNEQFF.

Concerning this clonotype: A much bigger clone sits one base away, suggesting this may be a read error. This chain links TRBV6-5 with TRBJ1-1; D not resolved. CDR3 length: 15 amino acids. Looked up from germline, CDR1 is MNHEY and CDR2 is SVGAGI. This CDR3 is CAGSYFGLPNTEAFF. The CDR3, as DNA: TGTGCCGGCAGTTACTTCGGGTTGCCGAACACTGAAGCTTTCTTT.

The genes are TRBV29-1 and TRBJ1-1; no firm D call. The CDR3 loop spans 14 amino acids. Trimming shortened V by 2 bases and J by 2 bases, and 12 bases separated the two germline ends. Germline V gene sequence: CDR1 SQVTM, CDR2 ANQGSEA. CDR3 sequence (DNA): TGCAGCGTTGAACCCGCGGAGGCTAACACTGAAGCTTTCTTT. It translates to CSVEPAEANTEAFF.

This rearrangement joins TRBV20-1 to TRBJ2-3, with D possibly being TRBD2 (5 bases). V dropped 3 bases and J dropped 2 bases, with 12 bases sitting between them. The CDR3 totals 14 residues. Germline V gene lookup returns CDR1 DFQATT and CDR2 SNEGSKA (reference sequence). CDR3 sequence: CSASPPGFTDTQYF. The CDR3 DNA sequence: TGCAGTGCTAGTCCCCCGGGATTCACAGATACGCAGTATTTT.

As concerns this clonotype: The junction does not match germline at one end; this may be a read error. V gene TRBV5-4 combines with J gene TRBJ2-1; possibly TRBD1 for D (5 bases). The CDR3 length is 14 residues. Per germline, CDR1 SGHNT and CDR2 YYREEE (reference sequence). In DNA form, the CDR3 reads TGTGCCAGCGGCTTGGGGCTCCCCTACAATGAGCAGTTCTTC. Its translation: CASGLGLPYNEQFF.